A single sample is the source of the 18 T cell receptor beta chains below, sequenced in a study of cytomegalovirus exposure and HLA in healthy donors. PCR used 60 Vbeta primers and 13 Jbeta primers. The table came from immunoSEQ multiplex PCR; TCRdb's copy has only in-frame clones and leaves some out. This sample has 70,000 to 95,000 clones, with over 75% found just once. Sequencing was performed on PBMCs. The source of these receptors is a man aged 50 to 60 in good health and CMV-seronegative.

V gene TRBV7-2 combines with J gene TRBJ1-1, with D perhaps matching TRBD1 (5 bases). This CDR3 contains 13 residues. V lost 10 bases, J lost 1 base, and 13 bases lay in between. The V gene's germline CDR1 is SGHTA and CDR2 FQGNSA. CDR3 protein: CATRWGGNTEAFF. Written as DNA, the CDR3 is TGTGCCACTCGCTGGGGGGGGAACACTGAAGCTTTCTTT.

CDR3 DNA sequence: TGTGCCAGTAGTACTTCCGGGACACCGTGGGAGCAGTACTTC. Protein product: CASSTSGTPWEQYF. The chain is built from TRBV19 and TRBJ2-7; TRBD1 might be the D (6 bases). CDR1 is LNHDA and CDR2 is SQIVND in the germline V gene (reference sequence). Trimming pared 4 bases from V and 7 bases from J, leaving 17 bases between. This CDR3 has 14 amino acids.

This clone has a single count. CDR3 in DNA: TGTGCCAGCAGCCCGACCGGACAGGGGAACTCACCCCTCCACTTT. Protein: CASSPTGQGNSPLHF. The chain couples TRBV6-6 to TRBJ1-6; 9 bases agree with TRBD1. V lost 6 bases to trimming and J lost 10 bases; unmatched junction nucleotides: 10. The CDR3 covers 15 residues. Germline V gives CDR1 MNHNY, CDR2 SVGAGI (reference sequence).

V and J are TRBV19 and TRBJ1-4; possibly TRBD1 for D (5 bases). This CDR3 spans 14 amino acids. V was pared by 4 bases and J by 4 bases, with 10 bases between. The V gene's germline CDR1 is LNHDA and CDR2 SQIVND (reference sequence). CDR3 sequence reads: CASSTRVGNEKLFF. The CDR3 nucleotides read TGTGCCAGTAGTACCAGGGTCGGTAATGAAAAACTGTTTTTT. Looking up the rest from reference TRBV19 and TRBJ1-4 gives the full variable domain: DGGITQSPKYLFRKEGQNVTLSCEQNLNHDAMYWYRQDPGQGLRLIYYSQIVNDFQKGDIAEGYSVSREKKESFPLTVTSAQKNPTAFYLCASSTRVGNEKLFFGSGTQLSVL.

The rearrangement joins TRBV5-4 to TRBJ1-1; 9 nucleotides line up with TRBD1. Germline V lookup: CDR1 SGHNT, CDR2 YYREEE (reference sequence). The V and J ends lost 4 bases and 10 bases, in that order; junction bases with no gene match: 11. The CDR3 totals 14 residues. DNA of the CDR3: TGTGCCAGCAGCAACCGGGACAGGGCGGGGGGAGCTTTCTTT. It encodes CASSNRDRAGGAFF.

The chain carries TRBV7-3 and TRBJ2-1, with no clear D. Per the germline V gene, CDR1 is SGHTA and CDR2 is FQGTGA. Trimming shortened V by 1 base and J by 5 bases, and 9 bases separated the two germline ends. This CDR3 is 14 amino acids long. Here the CDR3 reads CASSLSGTDNEQFF. CDR3 sequence (DNA): TGTGCCAGCAGCTTAAGCGGAACGGACAATGAGCAGTTCTTC.

The CDR3 reads CASSVPGLSGNTIYF. The CDR3 DNA follows: TGTGCCAGCTCCGTACCCGGACTCTCTGGAAACACCATATATTTT. The rearrangement joins TRBV25-1 to TRBJ1-3; D unresolved. The germline V gene has CDR1 MGHDK and CDR2 SYGVNS. This CDR3 region has 15 residues. V was trimmed by 8 bases and J by 0 bases, leaving 14 bases between them.

In this sample, this clone turned up once. The chain combines TRBV19 with TRBJ1-6, with 8 bases identical to TRBD1. This CDR3 has 13 amino acids. The V segment lost 8 bases and the J segment 9 bases; nucleotides outside the gene matches: 6. The germline gives CDR1 LNHDA, CDR2 SQIVND (reference sequence). CDR3 DNA: TGTGCCAGTGGTGGACAGGGAATTTCACCCCTCCACTTT. This sequence encodes CASGGQGISPLHF.

This clone turned up a few times. V and J are TRBV4-1 and TRBJ1-1, with 9 bases identical to TRBD1. J lost 1 base, V lost 4 bases, and 7 bases had no gene match. The CDR3 is 16 residues long. Germline CDR1 and CDR2: MGHRA and YSYEKL. CDR3 in amino acids: CASSPHRDRANTEAFF. The CDR3 DNA sequence: TGCGCCAGCAGCCCGCATAGGGACAGGGCGAACACTGAAGCTTTCTTT.

The rearrangement joins TRBV2 to TRBJ1-2; D is perhaps TRBD1 (5 bases). In germline, CDR1 is SNHLY, CDR2 FYNNEI. Trimming left V 6 bases short and J 9 bases short, with 26 bases between. The CDR3 runs 16 residues. In DNA, the CDR3 is TGTGCCAGCAGAAATAATTTGGGGCAGGATCAGGGTAGCTACACCTTC. Encoded protein: CASRNNLGQDQGSYTF.

The chain has TRBV6-5 and TRBJ2-5, with 8 bases fitting TRBD2. Germline CDR1 reads MNHEY; CDR2 reads SVGAGI. The CDR3 consists of 16 residues. The junction had 14 bases not matched to a gene; V was cut back by 0 bases and J by 11 bases. The DNA for the CDR3 is TGTGCCAGCAGTTACTCGCCAATCGGGGGGGCTCGAGAGCAGTACTTC. It encodes CASSYSPIGGAREQYF.

This clone was counted a single time. This sequence joins TRBV28 and TRBJ1-2; 7 nucleotides align to TRBD1. CDR1 is MDHEN and CDR2 is SYDVKM in the germline V gene. The CDR3 runs to 12 residues. V was pared by 6 bases and J by 2 bases, with 0 bases of the junction left unmatched. The CDR3 DNA reads as TGTGCCAGCAGGACAGGGAACTATGGCTACACCTTC. It codes for CASRTGNYGYTF.

The chain has TRBV19 and TRBJ2-5; D is undetermined. The length of the CDR3 is 12 residues. Germline assignment: CDR1 LNHDA and CDR2 SQIVND (reference sequence). Deletions cut 5 bases from V and 5 bases from J, with 9 bases between. CDR3 in DNA: TGTGCCAGTAGTCCAGGAAAGGAGACCCAGTACTTC. It encodes CASSPGKETQYF.

This clone was recorded a few times. The V and J genes are TRBV6-5 and TRBJ2-7, with D maybe TRBD1 (6 bases). The CDR3 is 12 residues long. Germline values: CDR1 MNHEY, CDR2 SVGAGI. Deletions cut 6 bases from V and 4 bases from J, with 10 bases between. For the CDR3, the DNA is TGTGCCAGCAGCCCTAGGGGGTACGAGCAGTACTTC. Translated, it gives CASSPRGYEQYF.

The CDR3 region is CASSVDGNSGNTIYF. CDR3 DNA: TGTGCCAGCAGCGTAGATGGCAACTCTGGAAACACCATATATTTT. The genes are TRBV9 and TRBJ1-3; D is ambiguous. The CDR3 length is 15 residues. CDR1 is SGDLS and CDR2 is YYNGEE in the germline V gene. V lost 0 bases and J 0 bases, leaving 7 bases between the germline ends.

The chain carries TRBV30 and TRBJ1-5; 9 bases agree with TRBD1. The CDR3 covers 17 residues. The germline CDR1 and CDR2 sequences are GTSNPN and SVGIG (reference sequence). V shed 5 bases and J 2 bases; nucleotides not matched to a gene: 13. CDR3 DNA: TGTGCCTGGTCCCTCCCCGGGACAGGGTCGCGCAATCAGCCCCAGCATTTT. Amino acids: CAWSLPGTGSRNQPQHF.

The CDR3 reads CASSLEVRGGPRNYEQYF. The DNA for the CDR3 is TGTGCCAGCAGCTTAGAAGTCCGCGGGGGGCCGAGAAATTACGAGCAGTACTTC. V gene TRBV7-9 combines with J gene TRBJ2-7; 8 bases align to TRBD2. The CDR3 is 18 residues long. Trimming removed 1 base from V and 4 bases from J; junction bases left unmatched: 15. Germline-derived CDR1 and CDR2 are SEHNR and FQNEAQ (reference sequence). Combining the CDR3 with reference TRBV7-9 and TRBJ2-7 gives the whole variable domain DTGVSQNPRHKITKRGQNVTFRCDPISEHNRLYWYRQTLGQGPEFLTYFQNEAQLEKSRLLSDRFSAERPKGSFSTLEIQRTEQGDSAMYLCASSLEVRGGPRNYEQYFGPGTRLTVT.

This chain uses TRBV2 with TRBJ1-1; a possible D gene is TRBD1 (5 bases). Per germline, CDR1 SNHLY and CDR2 FYNNEI. This CDR3 spans 17 amino acids. Trimming removed 5 bases from V and 2 bases from J, with 21 bases in between. The CDR3 here is CASSSLVDDSPNTEAFF. The CDR3 coding sequence is TGTGCCAGCAGTTCCCTAGTGGATGACAGCCCCAACACTGAAGCTTTCTTT.